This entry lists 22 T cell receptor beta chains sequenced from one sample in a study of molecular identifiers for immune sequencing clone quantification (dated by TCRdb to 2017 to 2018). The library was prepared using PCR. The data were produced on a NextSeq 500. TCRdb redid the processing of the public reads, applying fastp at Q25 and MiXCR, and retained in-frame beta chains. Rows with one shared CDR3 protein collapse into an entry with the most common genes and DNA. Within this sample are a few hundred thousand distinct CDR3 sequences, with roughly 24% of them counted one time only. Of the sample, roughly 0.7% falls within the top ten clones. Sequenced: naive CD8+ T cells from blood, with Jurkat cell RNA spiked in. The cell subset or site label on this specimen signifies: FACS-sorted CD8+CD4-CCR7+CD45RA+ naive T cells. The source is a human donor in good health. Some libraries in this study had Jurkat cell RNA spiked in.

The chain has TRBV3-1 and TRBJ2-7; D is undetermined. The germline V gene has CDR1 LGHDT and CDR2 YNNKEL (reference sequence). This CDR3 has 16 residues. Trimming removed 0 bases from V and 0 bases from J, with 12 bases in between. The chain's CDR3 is CASSQDTGYSSYEQYF. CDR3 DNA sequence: TGTGCCAGCAGCCAAGATACGGGCTATAGCTCCTACGAGCAGTACTTC.

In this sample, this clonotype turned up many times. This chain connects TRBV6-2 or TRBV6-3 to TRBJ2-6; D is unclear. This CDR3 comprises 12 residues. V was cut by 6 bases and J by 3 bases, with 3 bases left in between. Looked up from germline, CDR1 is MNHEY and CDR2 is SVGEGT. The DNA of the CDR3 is TGTGCCAGCAGGGATGGGGCCAACGTCCTGACTTTC. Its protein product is CASRDGANVLTF.

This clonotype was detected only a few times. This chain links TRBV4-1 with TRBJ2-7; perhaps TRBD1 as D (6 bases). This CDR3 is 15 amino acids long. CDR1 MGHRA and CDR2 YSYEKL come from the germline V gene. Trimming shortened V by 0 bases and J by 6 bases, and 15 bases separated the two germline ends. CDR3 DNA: TGCGCCAGCAGCCAAGATGATTTAGGGGGTGGCGAGCAGTACTTC. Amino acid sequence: CASSQDDLGGGEQYF.

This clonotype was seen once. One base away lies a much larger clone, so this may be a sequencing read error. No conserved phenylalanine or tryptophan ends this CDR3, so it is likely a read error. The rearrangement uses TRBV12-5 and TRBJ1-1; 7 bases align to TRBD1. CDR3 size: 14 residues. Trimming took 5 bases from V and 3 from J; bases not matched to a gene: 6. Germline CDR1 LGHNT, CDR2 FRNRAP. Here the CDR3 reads CASGTSDRYTEAFL. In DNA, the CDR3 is TGTGCTAGTGGTACATCGGACAGGTACACTGAAGCTTTCCTT.

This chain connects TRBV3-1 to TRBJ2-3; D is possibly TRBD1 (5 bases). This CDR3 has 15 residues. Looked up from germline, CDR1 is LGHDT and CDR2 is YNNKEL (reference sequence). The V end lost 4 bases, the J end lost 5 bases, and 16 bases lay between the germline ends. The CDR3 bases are TGTGCCAGCAGCCCAAGGCTGCAGGGTGAAGATACGCAGTATTTT. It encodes CASSPRLQGEDTQYF.

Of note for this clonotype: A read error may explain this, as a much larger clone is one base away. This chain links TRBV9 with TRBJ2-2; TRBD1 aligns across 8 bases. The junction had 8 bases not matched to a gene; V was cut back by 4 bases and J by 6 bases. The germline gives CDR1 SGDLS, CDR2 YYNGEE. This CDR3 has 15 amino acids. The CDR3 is CASSTPGQVPGELFF. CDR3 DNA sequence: TGTGCCAGCAGCACTCCGGGACAGGTCCCCGGGGAGCTGTTTTTT.

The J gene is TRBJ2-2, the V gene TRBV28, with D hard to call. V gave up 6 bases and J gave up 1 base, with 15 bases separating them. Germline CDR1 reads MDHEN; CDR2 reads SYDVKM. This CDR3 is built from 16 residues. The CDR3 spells CASSPSSGVNTGELFF. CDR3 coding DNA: TGTGCCAGCAGCCCTTCGAGTGGGGTGAACACCGGGGAGCTGTTTTTT.

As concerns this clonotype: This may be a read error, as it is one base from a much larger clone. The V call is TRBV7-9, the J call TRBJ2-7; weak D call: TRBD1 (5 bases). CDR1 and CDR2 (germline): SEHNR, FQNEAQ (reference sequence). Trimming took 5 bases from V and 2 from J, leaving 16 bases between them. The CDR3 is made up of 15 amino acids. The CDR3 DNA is TGTGCCAGCAGCCGGATGGACAAACGAGCCTACGAGCAGTACTTC. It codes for CASSRMDKRAYEQYF.

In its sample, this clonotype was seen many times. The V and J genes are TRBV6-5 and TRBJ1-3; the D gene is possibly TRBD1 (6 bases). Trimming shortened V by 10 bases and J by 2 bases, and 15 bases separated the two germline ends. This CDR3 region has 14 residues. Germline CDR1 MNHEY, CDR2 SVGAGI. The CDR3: CATNTGQPGNTIYF. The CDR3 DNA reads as TGTGCCACCAATACAGGGCAACCTGGAAACACCATATATTTT.

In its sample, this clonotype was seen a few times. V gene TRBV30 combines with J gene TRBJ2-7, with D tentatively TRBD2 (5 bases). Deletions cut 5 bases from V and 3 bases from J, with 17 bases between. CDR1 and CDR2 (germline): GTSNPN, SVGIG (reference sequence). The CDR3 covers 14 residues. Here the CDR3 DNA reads TGTGCCTGGGGCCCCGGGATAGGGTACTACGAGCAGTACTTC. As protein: CAWGPGIGYYEQYF. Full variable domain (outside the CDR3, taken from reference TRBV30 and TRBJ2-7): SQTIHQWPATLVQPVGSPLSLECTVEGTSNPNLYWYRQAAGRGLQLLFYSVGIGQISSEVPQNLSASRPQDRQFILSSKKLLLSDSGFYLCAWGPGIGYYEQYFGPGTRLTVT.

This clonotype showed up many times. The CDR3 DNA is TGCAGTGCTAGTGGGACTAGCGGGATCAATGAGCAGTTCTTC. Its protein product is CSASGTSGINEQFF. The genes are TRBV20-1 and TRBJ2-1, with TRBD2 matching over 13 bases. V was pared by 3 bases and J by 6 bases, with 2 bases of the junction left unmatched. This CDR3 is built from 14 residues. Germline loops: CDR1 DFQATT, CDR2 SNEGSKA (reference sequence).

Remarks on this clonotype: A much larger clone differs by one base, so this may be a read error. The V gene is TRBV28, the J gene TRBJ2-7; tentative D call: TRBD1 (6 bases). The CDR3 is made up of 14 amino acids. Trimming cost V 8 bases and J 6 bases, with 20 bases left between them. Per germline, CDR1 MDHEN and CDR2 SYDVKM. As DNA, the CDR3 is TGTGCCAGCCTCTCAAGTCAGGGGCCCCTCGAGCAGTACTTC. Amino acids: CASLSSQGPLEQYF. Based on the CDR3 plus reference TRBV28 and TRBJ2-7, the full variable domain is DVKVTQSSRYLVKRTGEKVFLECVQDMDHENMFWYRQDPGLGLRLIYFSYDVKMKEKGDIPEGYSVSREKKERFSLILESASTNQTSMYLCASLSSQGPLEQYFGPGTRLTVT.

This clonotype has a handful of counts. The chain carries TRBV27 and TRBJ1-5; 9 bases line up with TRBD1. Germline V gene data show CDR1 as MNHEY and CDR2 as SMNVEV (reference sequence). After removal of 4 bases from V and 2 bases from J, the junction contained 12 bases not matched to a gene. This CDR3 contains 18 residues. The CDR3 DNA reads TGTGCCAGCAGTTCGCTTCACAGGGGGCGGGTTGGCAATCAGCCCCAGCATTTT. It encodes CASSSLHRGRVGNQPQHF.

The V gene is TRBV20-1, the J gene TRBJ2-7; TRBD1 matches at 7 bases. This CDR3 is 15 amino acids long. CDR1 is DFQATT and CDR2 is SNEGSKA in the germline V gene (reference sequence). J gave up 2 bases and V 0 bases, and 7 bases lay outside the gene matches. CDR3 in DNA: TGCAGTGCTAGAGAGAGGCCCGGGACAGCCTACGAGCAGTACTTC. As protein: CSARERPGTAYEQYF.

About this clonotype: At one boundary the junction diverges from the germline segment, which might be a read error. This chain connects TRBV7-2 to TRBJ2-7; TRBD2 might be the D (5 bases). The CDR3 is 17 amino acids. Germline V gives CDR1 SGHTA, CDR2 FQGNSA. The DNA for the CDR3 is TGTGCCAGCAGCTTAGCGCCGGCTAGCCCGAGCTCCTACGAGCGGTACTTC. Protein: CASSLAPASPSSYERYF.

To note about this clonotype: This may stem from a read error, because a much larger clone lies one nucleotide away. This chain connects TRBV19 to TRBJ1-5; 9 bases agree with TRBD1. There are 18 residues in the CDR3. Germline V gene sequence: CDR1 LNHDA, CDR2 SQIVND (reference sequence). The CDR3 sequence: CASSSIHPDRGPGQPQRF. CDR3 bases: TGTGCCAGTAGCTCTATTCATCCGGACAGGGGTCCCGGTCAGCCCCAGCGTTTT.

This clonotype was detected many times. The CDR3 bases are TGTGCCACCTCCCACAGGGAAAGTCAGCCCCAGCATTTT. Its translation is CATSHRESQPQHF. The V gene is TRBV2, the J gene TRBJ1-5; perhaps TRBD1 as D (6 bases). The V end lost 10 bases, the J end lost 6 bases, and 16 bases lay between the germline ends. Germline V gene data show CDR1 as SNHLY and CDR2 as FYNNEI. The CDR3 length is 13 residues. Complete variable domain (other parts from reference TRBV2 and TRBJ1-5): EPEVTQTPSHQVTQMGQEVILRCVPISNHLYFYWYRQILGQKVEFLVSFYNNEISEKSEIFDDQFSVERPDGSNFTLKIRSTKLEDSAMYFCATSHRESQPQHFGDGTRLSIL.

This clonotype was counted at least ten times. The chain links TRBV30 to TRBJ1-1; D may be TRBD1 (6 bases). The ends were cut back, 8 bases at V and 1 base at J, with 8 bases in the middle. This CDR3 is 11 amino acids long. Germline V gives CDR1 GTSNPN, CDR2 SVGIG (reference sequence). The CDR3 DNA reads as TGTGCCCGGACAGAGAACACTGAAGCTTTCTTT. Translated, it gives CARTENTEAFF.

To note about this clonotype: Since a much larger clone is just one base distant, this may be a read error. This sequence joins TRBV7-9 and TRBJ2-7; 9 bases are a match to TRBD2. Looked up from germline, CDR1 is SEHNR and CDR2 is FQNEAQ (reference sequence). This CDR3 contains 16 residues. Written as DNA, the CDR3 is TGTGACAGCAGCTTAGATTTAGCGGGAGTGGGGGCCGAGCAGTACTTC. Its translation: CDSSLDLAGVGAEQYF.

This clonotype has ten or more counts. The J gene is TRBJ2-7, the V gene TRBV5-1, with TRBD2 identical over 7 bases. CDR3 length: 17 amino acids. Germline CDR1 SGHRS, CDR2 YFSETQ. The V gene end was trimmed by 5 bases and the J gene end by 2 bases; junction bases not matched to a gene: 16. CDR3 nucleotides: TGCGCCAGCAGGCTGGGCAACAGCGGGGTTGACGCCTACGAGCAGTACTTC. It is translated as CASRLGNSGVDAYEQYF.

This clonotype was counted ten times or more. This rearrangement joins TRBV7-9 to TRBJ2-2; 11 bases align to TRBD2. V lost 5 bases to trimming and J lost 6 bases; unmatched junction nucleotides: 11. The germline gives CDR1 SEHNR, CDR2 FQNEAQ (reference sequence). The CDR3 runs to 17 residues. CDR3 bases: TGTGCCAGCAGCCCGGGACTAGCGGTTTATGGCGCCGGGGAGCTGTTTTTT. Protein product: CASSPGLAVYGAGELFF.

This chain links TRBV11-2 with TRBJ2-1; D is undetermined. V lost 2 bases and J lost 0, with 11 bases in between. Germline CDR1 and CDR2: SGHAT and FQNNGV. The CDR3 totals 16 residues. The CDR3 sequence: CASSLRSTNSYNEQFF. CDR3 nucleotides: TGTGCCAGCAGCTTAAGATCCACGAACTCCTACAATGAGCAGTTCTTC. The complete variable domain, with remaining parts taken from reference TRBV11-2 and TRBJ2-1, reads EAGVAQSPRYKIIEKRQSVAFWCNPISGHATLYWYQQILGQGPKLLIQFQNNGVVDDSQLPKDRFSAERLKGVDSTLKIQPAKLEDSAVYLCASSLRSTNSYNEQFFGPGTRLTVL.